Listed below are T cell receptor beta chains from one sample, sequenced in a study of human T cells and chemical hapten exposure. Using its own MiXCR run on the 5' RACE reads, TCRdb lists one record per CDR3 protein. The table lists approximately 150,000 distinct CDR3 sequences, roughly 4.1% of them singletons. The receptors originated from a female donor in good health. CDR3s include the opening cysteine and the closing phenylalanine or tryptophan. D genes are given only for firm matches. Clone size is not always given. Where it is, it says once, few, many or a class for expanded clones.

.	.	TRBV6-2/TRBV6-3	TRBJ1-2	TGTGCCAGCAGTTACGGGACGGGGAGCTATGGCTACACCTTC	CASSYGTGSYGYTF
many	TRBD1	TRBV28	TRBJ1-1	TGTGCCAGCAGGGGGGGGACAGAGAACACTGAAGCTTTCTTT	CASRGGTENTEAFF
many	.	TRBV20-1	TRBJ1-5	TGCAGTGCTGAGGGGTCGTGGAGGAATCAGCCCCAGCATTTT	CSAEGSWRNQPQHF
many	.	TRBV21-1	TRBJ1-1	TGTGCCAGCAGCAAAGCGCTTTTTGTGATCAGACGTGGCGTAACACCATACCGGAACACTGAAGCTTTCTTT	CASSKALFVIRRGVTPYRNTEAFF
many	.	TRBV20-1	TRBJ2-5	TGCAGTGGCCTCCCCGGGACGCAAGAGACCCAGTACTTC	CSGLPGTQETQYF
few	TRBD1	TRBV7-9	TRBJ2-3	TGTGCCAGCAGCTTAAGGGGGCTTAGCACAGATACGCAGTATTTT	CASSLRGLSTDTQYF
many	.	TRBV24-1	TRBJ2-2	TGTGCCACCAGTGCAGAAACTGGGAACACCGGGGAGCTGTTTTTT	CATSAETGNTGELFF
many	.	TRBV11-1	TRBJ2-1	TGTGCCAGCAGCACACTACGGGGGCGGGTCAATGAGCAGTTCTTC	CASSTLRGRVNEQFF
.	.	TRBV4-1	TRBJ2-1	TGCGCCAGCAGCCAGGGAGTTTTAGGGGGGTACAATGAGCAGTTCTTC	CASSQGVLGGYNEQFF
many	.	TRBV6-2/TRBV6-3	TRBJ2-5	TGTGCCAGCAGTTACCCAGGGAAAGAGACCCAGTACTTC	CASSYPGKETQYF
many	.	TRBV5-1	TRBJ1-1	TGCGCCAGCAGCTTGGGGCGGATTAACACTGAAGCTTTCTTT	CASSLGRINTEAFF
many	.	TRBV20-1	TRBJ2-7	TGCAGCGTACCATCTCTCATACCGGGACTGTACTACGAGCAGTACTTC	CSVPSLIPGLYYEQYF
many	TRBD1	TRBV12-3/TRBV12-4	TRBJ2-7	TGTGCCAGCAGTTACAATTGGGGACAGGGGACAACCTACGAGCAGTACTTC	CASSYNWGQGTTYEQYF
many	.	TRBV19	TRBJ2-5	TGTGCCAGTAGCATCAAAGAGACCCAGTACTTC	CASSIKETQYF
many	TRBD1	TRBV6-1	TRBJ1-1	TGTGCCAGCAGTTCGGGACAGGGAAAAGCTTTCTTT	CASSSGQGKAFF
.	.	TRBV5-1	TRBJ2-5	TGCGCCAGCAGCGTTGCCCGAGAGACCCAGTACTTC	CASSVARETQYF
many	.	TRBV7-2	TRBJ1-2	TGTGCCAGCAGCGAATATTATGGCTACACCTTC	CASSEYYGYTF
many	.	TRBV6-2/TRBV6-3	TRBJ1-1	TGTGCCAGCAGCCGAGATACAGGGGAAGCTTTCTTT	CASSRDTGEAFF
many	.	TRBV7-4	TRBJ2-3	TGTGCCAGAAGATATCTCAATAGCACAGATACGCAGTATTTT	CARRYLNSTDTQYF
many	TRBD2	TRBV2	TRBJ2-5	TGTGCCAGCAAGGTCGGGGGGTCAAAAGAGACCCAGTACTTC	CASKVGGSKETQYF
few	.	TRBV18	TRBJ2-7	TGTGCCAGCTCACCCCAGACAGGTCGCAACGAGCAGTACTTC	CASSPQTGRNEQYF
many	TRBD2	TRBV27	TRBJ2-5	TGTGCCAGCAGTTTACGCGGTATTAGCGGGGCTCCGCCTGAGGCCCAGTACTTC	CASSLRGISGAPPEAQYF
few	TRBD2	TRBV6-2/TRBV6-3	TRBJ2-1	TGTGCCAGCAGTTCTGCGACTAGCGGTTCCTACAATGAGCAGTTCTTC	CASSSATSGSYNEQFF
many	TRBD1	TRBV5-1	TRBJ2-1	TGCGCCAGCAGCTGGCCTCGAGACAGGGATCCGCAGTTCTTC	CASSWPRDRDPQFF
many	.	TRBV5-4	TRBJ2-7	TGTGCCAGCAGCGCGGAGATACAGGGAGCTTCCTACGAGCAGTACTTC	CASSAEIQGASYEQYF
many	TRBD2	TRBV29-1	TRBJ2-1	TGCAGCGTTAGGACTAGCGGGGGGAGCTCCTACAATGAGCAGTTCTTC	CSVRTSGGSSYNEQFF
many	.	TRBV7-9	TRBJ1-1	TGTGCCAGCAGCACCCGAAATAGTGAGAGTGAAGCTTTCTTT	CASSTRNSESEAFF
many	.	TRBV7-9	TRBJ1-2	TGTGCCAGCAGCTTAGGTGAGGGGACTAACTATGGCTACACCTTC	CASSLGEGTNYGYTF
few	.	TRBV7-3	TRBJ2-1	TGTGCCAGCAGCCCATTTTCTGAGACTAGACGTAATGAGCAGTTCTTC	CASSPFSETRRNEQFF
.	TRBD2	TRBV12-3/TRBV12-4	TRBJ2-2	TGTGCCAGCACCCGGGGCGGGGGTATGGCCGGGGAGCTGTTTTTT	CASTRGGGMAGELFF
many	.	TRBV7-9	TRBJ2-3	TGTGCCAGCACCCCATCCCGGGGCTACGGCACAGATACGCAGTATTTT	CASTPSRGYGTDTQYF
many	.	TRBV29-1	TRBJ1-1	TGCAGCGTTGAAGATACTGAAGCTTTCTTT	CSVEDTEAFF
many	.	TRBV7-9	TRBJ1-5	TGTGCCAGCACCAACAGTGTAGGTCAGCCCCAGCATTTT	CASTNSVGQPQHF
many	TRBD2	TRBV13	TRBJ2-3	TGTGCCAGCAGCGGCGGGACTAGCCTCACAGATACGCAGTATTTT	CASSGGTSLTDTQYF
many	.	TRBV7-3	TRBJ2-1	TGTGCCAGCAGCCTTCGACAGGGAGGGGAGCAGTTCTTC	CASSLRQGGEQFF